This TCR beta chain emerged from a study of T cells in localized non-small cell lung cancer. Points on this clone: The target antigen is unknown.

Study-level points and caveats: Uninvolved adjacent lung showed peak T cell clonality, exceeding tumor. Across samples, adjacent lung featured a median roughly 60 of the top 100 tumor clones. Higher T cell density in the blood was associated with longer overall survival, whereas higher adjacent-lung clonality associated with shorter survival.

Profiling relied on immunoSEQ multiplex PCR, and the TCRdb table lists in-frame clones only, not all of them. This sample carries tens of thousands of clones, 84% of them seen once, and the ten largest clones take about 13%. The clonotype comes from a female donor of 60 years or more with stage I lung adenocarcinoma. This specimen was peripheral blood, taken before any cancer treatment.

The CDR3 sequence is CASSADRVAYGYTF. CDR3 bases: TGTGCCAGCAGCGCGGACAGGGTTGCTTATGGCTACACCTTC. The chain has TRBV5-4 and TRBJ1-2; 8 nucleotides match TRBD1. Germline CDR1 and CDR2: SGHNT and YYREEE (reference sequence). The CDR3 covers 14 residues. Trimming cost V 4 bases and J 5 bases; bases outside gene matches: 7.